This T cell receptor beta chain was identified during a study of T cell repertoires in cytomegalovirus infection (dated by TCRdb to 2018 to 2020). At the level of the whole study: Peptide stimulations targeted recently identified HLA-C-restricted CMV epitopes, whose presentation resists viral immunomodulation, together with well-studied HLA-B-restricted epitopes. The HLA type of each donor mattered for the analysis, because public TCR beta signatures pointed to carriage of CMV infection along with the matching HLA type. The study at large found these results: In both this cohort and an independent cohort of a few hundred donors, the cumulative frequency of public TCR beta family members distinguished carriers of CMV infection plus the relevant HLA type. The ex vivo response was dominated by HLA-C-restricted CMV-specific TCR beta clonotypes, and the single most frequent clonotype in two of eight donors was supplied by these HLA-C-restricted clonotypes.

For this clonotype: What this receptor recognizes is not known. Base qualities are not at hand, and no much larger clone is one base apart.

In light of the paper, this sample's treatment or condition label describes: in vitro stimulation with specific CMV peptide epitopes to enrich CMV-specific T cells. Sequencer: Illumina HiSeq 1500. TCRdb took the public reads, trimmed them with fastp at Q25, ran MiXCR for clone calling and kept in-frame beta chains. Each CDR3 protein gets just one entry, which takes the most common genes and DNA from the rows behind it. Within this sample are about 52,000 distinct CDR3 sequences, with 15% to 20% of them counted one time only. About 82% of the sample rests with the top ten. This sequence was found in a human donor in good health (CMV status not recorded). Some clones in this sample may be carry-over from other donors' samples. This specimen was CD8+ T cells from cultured PBMCs, taken from culture after CMV antigen stimulation.

CDR3 sequence: CAISEPRVRGEQFF. DNA sequence: TGTGCCATCAGTGAACCTCGGGTCAGGGGGGAGCAGTTCTTC. This chain is built from TRBV10-3 and TRBJ2-1; 7 bases in the middle match TRBD1. The germline V gene supplies CDR1 ENHRY and CDR2 SYGVKD. There are 14 amino acids in the CDR3, from cysteine to phenylalanine inclusive. Left in the record is the CDR3 DNA by itself, 42 bases read in frame from the first base. After removal of 3 bases from V and 10 bases from J, the junction retains 9 bases not matched to a gene.